A single sample gave rise to the 20 T cell receptor beta chains below, sequenced in a study of blood T cell repertoires in COVID-19 (dated by TCRdb to about 2020). Receptor amplification or capture employed the immunoSEQ multiplex PCR assay. Sourced from immuneACCESS, this table was stored by TCRdb with only in-frame sequences that have V and J called. A share of the clones is absent; for the studies checked, an unresolved V gene accounts for under half, and the remainder has no known explanation. In this sample the table shows about 200,000 clones, around 86% of which occur a single time. The ten most abundant clones make up 5.1% of the sample. Input material: peripheral blood. Source of these receptors: a human donor in a cohort sampled during active COVID-19.

There are a few counts of this clone. The rearrangement links TRBV29-1 to TRBJ1-5, with 8 nucleotides matching TRBD1. The CDR3 loop spans 14 amino acids. Germline lookup yields CDR1 SQVTM and CDR2 ANQGSEA. Unmatched junction bases numbered 5, after V lost 4 bases and J lost 3 bases. CDR3 sequence (DNA): TGCAGCGTTGGACAGGGGAAGGACAATCAGCCCCAGCATTTT. Amino acids: CSVGQGKDNQPQHF.

The chain is built from TRBV14 and TRBJ1-2; TRBD1 agrees at 8 bases. The CDR3 extends over 13 amino acids. Germline assignment: CDR1 SGHDN and CDR2 FVKESK. Unmatched junction bases numbered 6, after V lost 4 bases and J lost 8 bases. The CDR3 DNA reads TGTGCCAGCAGCCGACAGGGGCGAGGGGGCTACACCTTC. Encoded protein: CASSRQGRGGYTF.

The table lists this clone with a count of one. The chain uses TRBV7-9 and TRBJ2-5; TRBD2 agrees at 9 bases. With 5 bases clipped from V and 2 bases from J, the junction kept 9 bases outside the gene matches. The CDR3 has 16 residues. Germline V gene data show CDR1 as SEHNR and CDR2 as FQNEAQ (reference sequence). CDR3 nucleotide sequence: TGTGCCAGCAGCCCCTTTGGACTAGCGAGTCAAGAGACCCAGTACTTC. Translation: CASSPFGLASQETQYF.

The chain couples TRBV6-4 to TRBJ2-7, with 7 positions matching TRBD2. Germline-derived CDR1 and CDR2 are MRHNA and SNTAGT. This CDR3 is built from 15 residues. V lost 4 bases, J lost 2 bases, and 8 bases stayed unmatched. The CDR3 DNA sequence: TGTGCCAGCAGTGCGACCCGGGACTATACCTACGAGCAGTACTTC. This codes for CASSATRDYTYEQYF.

Comments on this clone: Other nucleotide sequences from this sample produce the same CDR3. The gene calls are TRBV2 and TRBJ1-3; a weak D match, TRBD1 (6 bases). The CDR3 runs 15 residues. Germline CDR1 and CDR2: SNHLY and FYNNEI. Trimming stripped 2 bases from V and 0 bases from J, with 8 bases between. CDR3 protein: CASSEYRASGNTIYF. CDR3 nucleotides: TGTGCCAGCAGTGAATACAGGGCCTCTGGAAACACCATATATTTT.

The chain uses TRBV5-6 and TRBJ2-5; 7 bases agree with TRBD1. Looked up from germline, CDR1 is SGHDT and CDR2 is YYEEEE. V shed 2 bases, J shed 3 bases, and the junction held 7 bases outside the gene matches. This CDR3 has 15 residues. The CDR3 protein is CASSFLGQTKETQYF. The CDR3 coding sequence is TGTGCCAGCAGCTTCTTGGGACAGACAAAAGAGACCCAGTACTTC.

This clone was observed a few times. J is TRBJ1-3 and V is TRBV28; D may be TRBD1 (5 bases). CDR3 size: 13 residues. Trimming shortened V by 2 bases and J by 8 bases, and 10 bases separated the two germline ends. Germline values: CDR1 MDHEN, CDR2 SYDVKM. The CDR3 is CASSLGRVDTIYF. Here the CDR3 DNA reads TGTGCCAGCAGTTTAGGCAGGGTTGACACCATATATTTT.

This clone was seen a few times. J is TRBJ2-7 and V is TRBV5-4; TRBD1 matches at 9 bases. J gave up 1 base and V 2 bases, and 4 bases lay outside the gene matches. Per germline, CDR1 SGHNT and CDR2 YYREEE (reference sequence). The CDR3 is 15 amino acids. CDR3 sequence reads: CASSLGQGFSYEQYF. CDR3 nucleotide sequence: TGTGCCAGCAGCTTAGGACAGGGGTTTTCCTACGAGCAGTACTTC.

The chain links TRBV4-3 to TRBJ1-5; weak D call: TRBD1 (5 bases). The CDR3 is 15 amino acids. The germline V gene has CDR1 LGHNA and CDR2 YSLEER. Trimming shortened V by 0 bases and J by 6 bases, and 12 bases separated the two germline ends. This CDR3 is CASSQDRQGGQPQHF. The DNA of the CDR3 is TGCGCCAGCAGCCAAGATCGGCAGGGAGGTCAGCCCCAGCATTTT.

The rearrangement joins TRBV7-6 to TRBJ2-1; the match to TRBD2 covers 10 bases. The CDR3 spans 15 residues. The ends lost 3 bases at V and 4 bases at J; junction bases unmatched: 3. CDR1 SGHVS and CDR2 FNYEAQ come from the germline V gene. In DNA form, the CDR3 reads TGTGCCAGCAGCTTTACTAGCGGGGTATACAATGAGCAGTTCTTC. This codes for CASSFTSGVYNEQFF.

This rearrangement joins TRBV19 to TRBJ2-1, with 9 bases identical to TRBD2. Germline V gene sequence: CDR1 LNHDA, CDR2 SQIVND (reference sequence). The CDR3 runs 15 residues. The V gene end was trimmed by 6 bases and the J gene end by 2 bases; junction bases not matched to a gene: 5. The CDR3 protein is CASRGTSSTYNEQFF. CDR3 nucleotide sequence: TGTGCCAGTAGAGGGACTAGCTCAACCTACAATGAGCAGTTCTTC.

The rearrangement links TRBV29-1 to TRBJ1-4; D is perhaps TRBD1 (5 bases). The CDR3 totals 13 residues. Trimming removed 2 bases from V and 7 bases from J, with 11 bases in between. The germline V gene has CDR1 SQVTM and CDR2 ANQGSEA. CDR3 nucleotides: TGCAGCGTTGAATTGCAGGGCGGTGAAAAACTGTTTTTT. Protein product: CSVELQGGEKLFF. The complete variable domain, with remaining parts taken from reference TRBV29-1 and TRBJ1-4, reads SAVISQKPSRDICQRGTSLTIQCQVDSQVTMMFWYRQQPGQSLTLIATANQGSEATYESGFVIDKFPISRPNLTFSTLTVSNMSPEDSSIYLCSVELQGGEKLFFGSGTQLSVL.

In this sample, this clone turned up a few times. The chain uses TRBV6-5 and TRBJ2-7, with D hard to call. V gave up 6 bases and J gave up 3 bases, with 3 bases separating them. Germline CDR1 MNHEY, CDR2 SVGAGI. The CDR3 runs 10 residues. The CDR3 region is CASSLYEQYF. CDR3 sequence (DNA): TGTGCCAGCAGCCTCTACGAGCAGTACTTC.

This clone was seen a handful of times. The V call is TRBV4-2, the J call TRBJ2-7; 14 bases are shared with TRBD2. This CDR3 region has 15 residues. V shed 3 bases and J 7 bases; nucleotides not matched to a gene: 5. The germline CDR1 and CDR2 sequences are LGHNA and YNFKEQ. CDR3 in DNA: TGTGCCAGCAGCCAGGGACTAGCGGGAGCCAAGGAGCAGTACTTC. It is translated as CASSQGLAGAKEQYF.

The chain has TRBV11-2 and TRBJ2-1, with D possibly matching TRBD2 (6 bases). This CDR3 region has 11 residues. Trimming shortened V by 1 base and J by 14 bases, and 9 bases separated the two germline ends. Germline assignment: CDR1 SGHAT and CDR2 FQNNGV. CDR3 protein: CASSLGRGKFF. The CDR3 coding sequence is TGTGCCAGCAGCTTAGGGAGGGGAAAGTTCTTC.

The chain joins TRBV4-1 to TRBJ2-5, with TRBD1 matching 7 bases. Germline lookup yields CDR1 MGHRA and CDR2 YSYEKL. With 0 bases clipped from V and 1 base from J, the junction kept 5 bases outside the gene matches. The CDR3 is made up of 16 amino acids. Written as DNA, the CDR3 is TGCGCCAGCAGCCAAGATTTCGGGGACAGCCAAGAGACCCAGTACTTC. Its translation is CASSQDFGDSQETQYF.

The CDR3 DNA sequence: TGTGCCAGCAGCTTAATTACTGAGAACTATGGCTACACCTTC. It specifies CASSLITENYGYTF. The gene calls are TRBV7-2 and TRBJ1-2, with D unclear. The CDR3 is 14 amino acids. The germline V gene has CDR1 SGHTA and CDR2 FQGNSA. The V and J ends lost 2 bases and 2 bases respectively, with 9 bases between them.

The chain links TRBV7-2 to TRBJ2-7; perhaps TRBD1 as D (6 bases). The CDR3 contains 14 residues. Germline V gene lookup returns CDR1 SGHTA and CDR2 FQGNSA. Between the trimmed V and J ends, which lost 5 bases and 3 bases, there was a span of 14 bases. The CDR3 DNA reads TGTGCCAGCAGCCCCGACAGGACCAGCTACGAGCAGTACTTC. Protein sequence: CASSPDRTSYEQYF.

V is TRBV3-1 (or the pseudogene TRBV3-2) and J is TRBJ1-2; the D is unclear. This CDR3 region has 14 residues. Between the trimmed V and J ends, which lost 0 bases and 4 bases, there was a span of 9 bases. The germline V gene has CDR1 LGHDT and CDR2 YNNKEL (reference sequence). In nucleotides, the CDR3 is TGTGCCAGCAGCCAAGAACAGTTCGGCTATGGCTACACCTTC. This gives the protein CASSQEQFGYGYTF.

This clone came up many times. The gene calls are TRBV7-8 and TRBJ2-7; 9 bases are a match to TRBD1. Germline V gene lookup returns CDR1 SGHVS and CDR2 FQNEAQ. V shed 3 bases, J shed 0 bases, and the junction held 6 bases outside the gene matches. This CDR3 region has 16 residues. CDR3 loop: CASSFRTGASSYEQYF. The CDR3 DNA reads as TGTGCCAGCAGCTTTCGGACAGGGGCTTCCTCCTACGAGCAGTACTTC.